This paragraph reports one TCR beta chain. Profiling relied on immunoSEQ multiplex PCR, and the TCRdb table lists in-frame clones only, not all of them. The sample consists of approximately 90,000 clones, over 75% of them appearing once. The time point: pretreatment peripheral blood. The CDR3 has 12 amino acids. The V gene's germline CDR1 is MNHEY and CDR2 SVGAGI. These data belong to a study of PD-L1 blockade in urothelial cancer. The gene calls are TRBV6-5 and TRBJ2-3; 11 positions agree with TRBD2. This sequence was found in a man in his sixties with urothelial cancer. The sequences come from PBMCs, collected around atezolizumab (anti-PD-L1) treatment. CDR3 protein: CASGRGGDTQYF. CDR3 bases: TGTGCTAGCGGGAGGGGCGGGGATACGCAGTATTTT.